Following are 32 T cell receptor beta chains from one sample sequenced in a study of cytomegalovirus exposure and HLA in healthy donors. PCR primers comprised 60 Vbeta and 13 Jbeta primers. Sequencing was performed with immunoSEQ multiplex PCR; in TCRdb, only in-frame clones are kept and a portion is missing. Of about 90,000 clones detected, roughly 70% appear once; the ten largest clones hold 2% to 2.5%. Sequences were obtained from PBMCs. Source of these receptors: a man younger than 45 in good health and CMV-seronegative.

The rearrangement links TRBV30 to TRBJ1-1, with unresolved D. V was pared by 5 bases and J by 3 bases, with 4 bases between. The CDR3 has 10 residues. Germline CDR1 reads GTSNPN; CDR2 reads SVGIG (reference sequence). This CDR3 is CAWGHTEAFF. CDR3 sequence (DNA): TGTGCCTGGGGCCACACTGAAGCTTTCTTT.

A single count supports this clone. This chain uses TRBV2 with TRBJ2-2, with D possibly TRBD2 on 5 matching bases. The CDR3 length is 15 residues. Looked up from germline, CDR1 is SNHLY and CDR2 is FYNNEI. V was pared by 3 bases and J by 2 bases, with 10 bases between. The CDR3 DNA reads TGTGCCAGCAGTGAGTTGGACTCCAACACCGGGGAGCTGTTTTTT. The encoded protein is CASSELDSNTGELFF.

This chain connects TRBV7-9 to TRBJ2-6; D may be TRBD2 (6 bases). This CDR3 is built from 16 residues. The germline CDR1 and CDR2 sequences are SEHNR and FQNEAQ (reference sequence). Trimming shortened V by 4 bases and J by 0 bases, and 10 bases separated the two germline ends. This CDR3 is CASSYSGDSGANVLTF. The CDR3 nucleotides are TGTGCCAGCAGCTATAGCGGAGACTCTGGGGCCAACGTCCTGACTTTC.

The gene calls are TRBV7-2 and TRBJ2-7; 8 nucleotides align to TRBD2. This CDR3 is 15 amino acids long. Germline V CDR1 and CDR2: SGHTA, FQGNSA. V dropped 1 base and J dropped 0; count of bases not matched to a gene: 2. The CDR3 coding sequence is TGTGCCAGCAGCTTAGAGCGGGGGCTCTCCTACGAGCAGTACTTC. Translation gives CASSLERGLSYEQYF.

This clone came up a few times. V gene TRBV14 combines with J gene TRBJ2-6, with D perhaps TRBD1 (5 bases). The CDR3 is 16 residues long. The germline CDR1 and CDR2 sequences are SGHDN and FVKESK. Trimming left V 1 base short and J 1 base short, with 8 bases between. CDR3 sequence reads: CASSQGPGSGANVLTF. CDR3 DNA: TGTGCCAGCAGCCAAGGCCCAGGGTCTGGGGCCAACGTCCTGACTTTC.

The CDR3 region is CASSPKGAEAFF. CDR3 sequence (DNA): TGTGCCAGCAGCCCTAAGGGGGCTGAAGCTTTCTTT. The chain has TRBV14 and TRBJ1-1, with D possibly being TRBD1 (6 bases). Germline V gives CDR1 SGHDN, CDR2 FVKESK. CDR3 length: 12 residues. V was shortened by 4 bases and J by 6 bases, with 9 bases between the two germline ends.

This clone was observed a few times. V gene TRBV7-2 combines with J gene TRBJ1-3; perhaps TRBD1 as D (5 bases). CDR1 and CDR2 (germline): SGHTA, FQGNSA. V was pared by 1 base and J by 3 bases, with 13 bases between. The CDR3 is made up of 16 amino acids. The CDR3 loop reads CASSLVSQGGGNTIYF. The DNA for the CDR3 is TGTGCCAGCAGCTTAGTGTCCCAGGGAGGTGGAAACACCATATATTTT. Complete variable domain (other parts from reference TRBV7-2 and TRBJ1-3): GAGVSQSPSNKVTEKGKDVELRCDPISGHTALYWYRQSLGQGLEFLIYFQGNSAPDKSGLPSDRFSAERTGGSVSTLTIQRTQQEDSAVYLCASSLVSQGGGNTIYFGEGSWLTVV.

DNA for the CDR3: TGCGCCAGCAGCCAGCCCAGATCAGGGGACTATGGCTACACCTTC. Its translation: CASSQPRSGDYGYTF. This sequence joins TRBV4-1 and TRBJ1-2, with D perhaps matching TRBD1 (6 bases). Germline V lookup: CDR1 MGHRA, CDR2 YSYEKL. The CDR3 has 15 amino acids. Trimming left V 3 bases short and J 3 bases short, with 14 bases between.

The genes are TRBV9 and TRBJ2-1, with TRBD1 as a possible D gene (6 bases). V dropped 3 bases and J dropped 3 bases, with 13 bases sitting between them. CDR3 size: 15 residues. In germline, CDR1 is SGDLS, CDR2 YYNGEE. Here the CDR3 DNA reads TGTGCCAGCAGCGCTGGACAGTTGAGCTACAATGAGCAGTTCTTC. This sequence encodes CASSAGQLSYNEQFF.

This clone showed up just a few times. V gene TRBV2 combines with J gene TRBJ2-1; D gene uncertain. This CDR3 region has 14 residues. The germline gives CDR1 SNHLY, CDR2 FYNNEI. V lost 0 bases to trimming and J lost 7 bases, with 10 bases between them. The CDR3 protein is CASSEALPGNEQFF. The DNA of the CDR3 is TGTGCCAGCAGTGAAGCGCTTCCCGGGAATGAGCAGTTCTTC.

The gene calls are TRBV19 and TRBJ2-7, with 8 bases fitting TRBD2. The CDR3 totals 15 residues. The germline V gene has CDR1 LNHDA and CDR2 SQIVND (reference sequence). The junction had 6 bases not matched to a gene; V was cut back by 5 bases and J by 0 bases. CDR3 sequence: CASSSSGGGSYEQYF. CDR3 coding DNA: TGTGCCAGTAGTTCAAGCGGGGGCGGCTCCTACGAGCAGTACTTC.

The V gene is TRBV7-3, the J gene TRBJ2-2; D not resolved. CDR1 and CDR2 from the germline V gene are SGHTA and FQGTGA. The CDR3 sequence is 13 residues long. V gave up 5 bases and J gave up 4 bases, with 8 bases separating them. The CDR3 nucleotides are TGTGCCAGCAGCCAAGAGAGCACCGGGGAGCTGTTTTTT. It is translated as CASSQESTGELFF.

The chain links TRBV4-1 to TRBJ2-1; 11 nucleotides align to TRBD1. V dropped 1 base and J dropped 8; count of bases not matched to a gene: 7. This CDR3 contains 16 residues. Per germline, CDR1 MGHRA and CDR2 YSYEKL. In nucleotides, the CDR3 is TGCGCCAGCAGCCAAGTGTTGGGACAGGGGGGATATGAGCAGTTCTTC. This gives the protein CASSQVLGQGGYEQFF.

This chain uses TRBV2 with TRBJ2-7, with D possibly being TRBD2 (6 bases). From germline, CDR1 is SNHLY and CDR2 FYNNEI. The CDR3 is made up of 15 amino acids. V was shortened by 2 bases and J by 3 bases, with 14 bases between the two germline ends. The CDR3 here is CASSELETSHYEQYF. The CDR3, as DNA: TGTGCCAGCAGTGAACTCGAGACTAGTCACTACGAGCAGTACTTC.

CDR3: CASSIGTAPYEQYF. The CDR3 DNA reads as TGTGCCAGTAGCATTGGGACAGCCCCCTACGAGCAGTACTTC. The chain combines TRBV19 with TRBJ2-7, with TRBD1 identical over 7 bases. J was trimmed by 2 bases and V by 6 bases; bases with no gene match: 7. Germline V gene sequence: CDR1 LNHDA, CDR2 SQIVND (reference sequence). The CDR3 totals 14 residues.

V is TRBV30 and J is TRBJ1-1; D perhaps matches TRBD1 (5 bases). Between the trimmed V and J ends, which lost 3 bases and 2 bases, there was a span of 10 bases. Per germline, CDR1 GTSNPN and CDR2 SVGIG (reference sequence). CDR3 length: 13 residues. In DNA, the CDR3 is TGTGCCTGGAGCGCCCAGGGAAACACTGAAGCTTTCTTT. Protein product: CAWSAQGNTEAFF.

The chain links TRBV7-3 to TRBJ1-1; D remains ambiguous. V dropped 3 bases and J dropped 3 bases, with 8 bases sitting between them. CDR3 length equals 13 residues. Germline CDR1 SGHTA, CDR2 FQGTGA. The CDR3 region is CASSFSQDTEAFF. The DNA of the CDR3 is TGTGCCAGCAGCTTCTCTCAGGACACTGAAGCTTTCTTT.

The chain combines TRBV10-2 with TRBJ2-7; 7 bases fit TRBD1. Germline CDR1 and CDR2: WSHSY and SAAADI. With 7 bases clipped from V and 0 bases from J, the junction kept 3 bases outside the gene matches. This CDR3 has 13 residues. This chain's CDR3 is CASTGTDSYEQYF. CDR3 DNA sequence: TGCGCCAGCACGGGGACAGACTCCTACGAGCAGTACTTC.

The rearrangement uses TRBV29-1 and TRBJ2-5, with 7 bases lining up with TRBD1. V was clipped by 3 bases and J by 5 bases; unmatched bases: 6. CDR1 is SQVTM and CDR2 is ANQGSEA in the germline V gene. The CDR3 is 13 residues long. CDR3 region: CSVDHDRVETQYF. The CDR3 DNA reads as TGCAGCGTTGACCATGACAGGGTTGAGACCCAGTACTTC.

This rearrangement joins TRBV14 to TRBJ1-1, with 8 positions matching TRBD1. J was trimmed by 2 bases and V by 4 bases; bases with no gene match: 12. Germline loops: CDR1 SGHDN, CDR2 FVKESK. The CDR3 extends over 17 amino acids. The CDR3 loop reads CASSPFAQGGRNTEAFF. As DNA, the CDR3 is TGTGCCAGCAGCCCTTTTGCACAGGGGGGACGTAACACTGAAGCTTTCTTT.

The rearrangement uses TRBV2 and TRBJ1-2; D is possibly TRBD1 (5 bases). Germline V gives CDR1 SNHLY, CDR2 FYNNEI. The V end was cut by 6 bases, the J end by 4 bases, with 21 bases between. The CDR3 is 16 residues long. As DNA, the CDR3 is TGTGCCAGCAGGACACCCCTGGACAACCCCTTCTATGGCTACACCTTC. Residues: CASRTPLDNPFYGYTF.

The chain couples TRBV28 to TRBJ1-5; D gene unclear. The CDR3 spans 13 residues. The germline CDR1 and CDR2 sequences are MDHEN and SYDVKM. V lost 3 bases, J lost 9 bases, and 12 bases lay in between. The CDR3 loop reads CASSFGLGWPQHF. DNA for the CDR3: TGTGCCAGCAGTTTCGGTCTCGGGTGGCCCCAGCATTTT.

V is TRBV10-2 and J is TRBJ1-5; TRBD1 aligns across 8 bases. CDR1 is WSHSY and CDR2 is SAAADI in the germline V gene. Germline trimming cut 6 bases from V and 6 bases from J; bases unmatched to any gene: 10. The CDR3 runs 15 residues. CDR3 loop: CASRDSGGGGQPQHF. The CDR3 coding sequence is TGCGCCAGCAGAGATTCAGGGGGCGGAGGTCAGCCCCAGCATTTT.

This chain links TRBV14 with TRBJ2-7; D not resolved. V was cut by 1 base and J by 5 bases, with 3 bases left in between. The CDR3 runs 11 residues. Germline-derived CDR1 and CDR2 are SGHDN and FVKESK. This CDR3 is CASSQANEQYF. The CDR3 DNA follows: TGTGCCAGCAGCCAAGCAAACGAGCAGTACTTC. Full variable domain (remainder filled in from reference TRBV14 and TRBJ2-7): EAGVTQFPSHSVIEKGQTVTLRCDPISGHDNLYWYRRVMGKEIKFLLHFVKESKQDESGMPNNRFLAERTGGTYSTLKVQPAELEDSGVYFCASSQANEQYFGPGTRLTVT.

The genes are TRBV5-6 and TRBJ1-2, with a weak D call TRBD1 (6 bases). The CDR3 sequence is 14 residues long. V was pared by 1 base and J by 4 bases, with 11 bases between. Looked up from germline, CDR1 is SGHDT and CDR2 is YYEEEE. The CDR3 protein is CASSLWGLIYGYTF. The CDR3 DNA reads TGTGCCAGCAGCTTGTGGGGGCTGATCTATGGCTACACCTTC.

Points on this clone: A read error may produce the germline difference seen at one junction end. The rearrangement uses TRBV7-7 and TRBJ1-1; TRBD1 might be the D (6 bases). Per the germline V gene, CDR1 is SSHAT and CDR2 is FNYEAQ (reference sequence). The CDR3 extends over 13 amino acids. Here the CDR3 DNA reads TGTGCTAGCAGCTTAATGCCAGGGGACGTGGCTTTCTTT. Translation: CASSLMPGDVAFF.

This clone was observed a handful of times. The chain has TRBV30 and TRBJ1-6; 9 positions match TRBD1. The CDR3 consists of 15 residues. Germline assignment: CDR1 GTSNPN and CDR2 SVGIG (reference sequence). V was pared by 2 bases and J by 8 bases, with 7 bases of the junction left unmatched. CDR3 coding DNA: TGTGCCTGGAGTACCCCGGGACAGGGTTATTCACCCCTCCACTTT. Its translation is CAWSTPGQGYSPLHF.

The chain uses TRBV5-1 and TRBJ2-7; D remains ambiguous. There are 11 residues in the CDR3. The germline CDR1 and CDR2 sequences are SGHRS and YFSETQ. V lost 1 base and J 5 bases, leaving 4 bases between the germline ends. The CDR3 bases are TGCGCCAGCAGCTTGCGGGACGAGCAGTACTTC. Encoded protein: CASSLRDEQYF.

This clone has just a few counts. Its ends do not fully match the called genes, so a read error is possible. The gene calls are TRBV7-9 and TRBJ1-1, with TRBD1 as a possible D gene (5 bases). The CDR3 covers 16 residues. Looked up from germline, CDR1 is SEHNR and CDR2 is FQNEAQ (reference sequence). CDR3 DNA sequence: TGTGCCAGCAGCCTAGCATTGACAGCTATCAACACTGAAGCTTTCTTT. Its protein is CASSLALTAINTEAFF. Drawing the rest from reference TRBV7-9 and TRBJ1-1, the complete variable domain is DTGVSQNPRHKITKRGQNVTFRCDPISEHNRLYWYRQTLGQGPEFLTYFQNEAQLEKSRLLSDRFSAERPKGSFSTLEIQRTEQGDSAMYLCASSLALTAINTEAFFGQGTRLTVV.

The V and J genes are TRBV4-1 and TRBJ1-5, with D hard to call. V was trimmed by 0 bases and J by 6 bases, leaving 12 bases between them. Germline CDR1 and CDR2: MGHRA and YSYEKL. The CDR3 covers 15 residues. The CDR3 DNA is TGCGCCAGCAGCCAAGATTTTTGGGCCACTCAGCCCCAGCATTTT. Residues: CASSQDFWATQPQHF.

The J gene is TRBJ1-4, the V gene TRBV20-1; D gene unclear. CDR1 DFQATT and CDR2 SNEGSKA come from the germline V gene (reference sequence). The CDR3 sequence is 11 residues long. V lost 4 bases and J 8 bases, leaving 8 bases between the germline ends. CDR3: CSATGEEKLFF. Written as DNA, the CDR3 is TGCAGTGCTACGGGAGAGGAAAAACTGTTTTTT.

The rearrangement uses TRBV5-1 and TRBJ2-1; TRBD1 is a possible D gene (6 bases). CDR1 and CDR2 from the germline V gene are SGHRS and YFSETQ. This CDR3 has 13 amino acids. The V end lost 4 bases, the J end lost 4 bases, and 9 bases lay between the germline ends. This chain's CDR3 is CASSPDSYNEQFF. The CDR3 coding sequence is TGCGCCAGCAGCCCGGACAGTTACAATGAGCAGTTCTTC.